These 23 T cell receptor beta chains share one sample of origin, sequenced in a study of beta chain features in type 1 diabetes. What was sequenced were expressed TCRB transcripts, since all of the isolated RNA had been reverse transcribed. Produced via immunoSEQ multiplex PCR; TCRdb's table is partial and in-frame only. Among some 350,000 clones listed, roughly 13% were seen once. Antigens of these TCRs are unknown. Findings of the study overall: All four CD4+ subsets from Type 1 diabetes patients carried moderately but significantly shorter TCRB CDR3s.

The sequenced material came from naive CD4+ T cells from blood. The source of these receptors is a woman under 30 with type 1 diabetes.

This clone occurred a few times. V gene TRBV27 combines with J gene TRBJ1-1; maybe TRBD1 (5 bases). The CDR3 consists of 14 residues. V dropped 2 bases and J dropped 0 bases, with 7 bases sitting between them. CDR1 and CDR2 from the germline V gene are MNHEY and SMNVEV (reference sequence). CDR3 sequence: CASSLDRLNTEAFF. The CDR3 DNA follows: TGTGCCAGCAGTTTAGACAGACTGAACACTGAAGCTTTCTTT.

This clone was recorded a few times. V is TRBV28 and J is TRBJ2-6; unclear D gene. In germline, CDR1 is MDHEN, CDR2 SYDVKM. The CDR3 covers 17 residues. The V gene lost 6 bases and the J gene lost 0 bases, with 15 bases spanning the gap. Written as DNA, the CDR3 is TGTGCCAGCAGGGTGACGGGTAGGAGCTCTGGGGCCAACGTCCTGACTTTC. Amino acids: CASRVTGRSSGANVLTF.

This clone came up a few times. The chain recombines TRBV2 with TRBJ2-1; D possibly corresponds to TRBD1 (5 bases). Per germline, CDR1 SNHLY and CDR2 FYNNEI. The V and J ends lost 4 bases and 10 bases respectively, with 20 bases between them. The CDR3 extends over 15 amino acids. CDR3 sequence: CASSVKGFTPSEQFF. The CDR3 DNA sequence: TGTGCCAGCAGTGTCAAGGGGTTTACTCCCAGCGAGCAGTTCTTC.

This chain uses TRBV19 with TRBJ2-3, with D tentatively TRBD1 (6 bases). The ends were cut back, 6 bases at V and 1 base at J, with 17 bases in the middle. This CDR3 is 16 amino acids long. Germline lookup yields CDR1 LNHDA and CDR2 SQIVND (reference sequence). CDR3 sequence reads: CASSIGTRQGTDTQYF. The CDR3, as DNA: TGTGCCAGTAGCATTGGAACCAGACAGGGCACAGATACGCAGTATTTT. Together with reference TRBV19 and TRBJ2-3, the CDR3 gives the full variable domain: DGGITQSPKYLFRKEGQNVTLSCEQNLNHDAMYWYRQDPGQGLRLIYYSQIVNDFQKGDIAEGYSVSREKKESFPLTVTSAQKNPTAFYLCASSIGTRQGTDTQYFGPGTRLTVL.

This sequence joins TRBV29-1 and TRBJ2-1, with 13 bases identical to TRBD2. Germline loops: CDR1 SQVTM, CDR2 ANQGSEA. The CDR3 has 18 residues. Unmatched junction bases numbered 16, after V lost 6 bases and J lost 5 bases. The DNA of the CDR3 is TGCAGCGTCCACCCAGGACTAGCGGGAGAGGGGGGGGACAATGAGCAGTTCTTC. It codes for CSVHPGLAGEGGDNEQFF.

This clone was seen more than once but under ten times. The genes are TRBV5-1 and TRBJ2-3; tentative D call: TRBD2 (5 bases). The V gene's germline CDR1 is SGHRS and CDR2 YFSETQ. V shed 0 bases and J shed 5 bases, with 7 bases lying between them. The CDR3 has 13 residues. The CDR3 reads CASSLDREDTQYF. The DNA of the CDR3 is TGCGCCAGCAGCTTGGACCGGGAAGATACGCAGTATTTT.

This clone appeared a few times. The chain combines TRBV28 with TRBJ2-7; tentatively, D is TRBD2 (6 bases). CDR3 length: 16 residues. Trimming removed 2 bases from V and 0 bases from J, with 14 bases in between. Per the germline V gene, CDR1 is MDHEN and CDR2 is SYDVKM. The CDR3 reads CASSLIQAGSSYEQYF. DNA for the CDR3: TGTGCCAGCAGTTTAATCCAGGCGGGGAGCTCCTACGAGCAGTACTTC.

The chain has TRBV19 and TRBJ2-2; 10 nucleotides line up with TRBD1. Per germline, CDR1 LNHDA and CDR2 SQIVND (reference sequence). CDR3 length: 17 amino acids. With 5 bases clipped from V and 5 bases from J, the junction kept 11 bases outside the gene matches. The CDR3 spells CASSATGQGMWTGELFF. CDR3 nucleotides: TGTGCCAGTAGTGCAACGGGACAGGGGATGTGGACCGGGGAGCTGTTTTTT.

This chain links TRBV19 with TRBJ2-3; possibly TRBD2 for D (6 bases). Per germline, CDR1 LNHDA and CDR2 SQIVND (reference sequence). Trimming stripped 6 bases from V and 3 bases from J, with 16 bases between. The CDR3 is made up of 15 amino acids. The CDR3 loop reads CASSQSPLATDTQYF. As DNA, the CDR3 is TGTGCCAGTAGCCAATCCCCCCTAGCGACAGATACGCAGTATTTT.

This clone was found a few times. The chain combines TRBV27 with TRBJ2-3; D possibly corresponds to TRBD2 (6 bases). With 4 bases removed from V and 8 bases from J, the gap between germline ends came to 13 bases. Germline loops: CDR1 MNHEY, CDR2 SMNVEV (reference sequence). The CDR3 runs 13 residues. The CDR3 reads CASSSETRGTQYF. Written as DNA, the CDR3 is TGTGCCAGCAGTTCTGAGACTAGGGGTACGCAGTATTTT.

The chain combines TRBV19 with TRBJ2-1, with 8 bases lining up with TRBD1. J gave up 1 base and V 11 bases, and 10 bases lay outside the gene matches. Per germline, CDR1 LNHDA and CDR2 SQIVND (reference sequence). The CDR3 sequence is 15 residues long. CDR3 region: CASPPDRGSYNEQFF. In DNA form, the CDR3 reads TGTGCCTCTCCACCCGACAGGGGTTCCTACAATGAGCAGTTCTTC. Based on the CDR3 plus reference TRBV19 and TRBJ2-1, the full variable domain is DGGITQSPKYLFRKEGQNVTLSCEQNLNHDAMYWYRQDPGQGLRLIYYSQIVNDFQKGDIAEGYSVSREKKESFPLTVTSAQKNPTAFYLCASPPDRGSYNEQFFGPGTRLTVL.

The rearrangement joins TRBV11-2 to TRBJ2-3; 11 bases map to TRBD2. J gave up 6 bases and V 6 bases, and 8 bases lay outside the gene matches. Germline CDR1 reads SGHAT; CDR2 reads FQNNGV. CDR3 length equals 15 residues. This CDR3 is CASSSGLAGMDTQYF. In DNA form, the CDR3 reads TGTGCCAGCAGTAGCGGACTAGCGGGTATGGATACGCAGTATTTT.

The chain links TRBV6-5 to TRBJ1-1, with TRBD1 matching over 11 bases. Trimming took 6 bases from V and 3 from J; bases not matched to a gene: 3. CDR3 length equals 14 residues. Germline V gives CDR1 MNHEY, CDR2 SVGAGI. CDR3 in DNA: TGTGCCAGCAGATCGGGACAGGGGGACACTGAAGCTTTCTTT. Amino acid sequence: CASRSGQGDTEAFF.

This clone turned up a few times. The chain is built from TRBV27 and TRBJ2-2; D might be TRBD1 (6 bases). From germline, CDR1 is MNHEY and CDR2 SMNVEV (reference sequence). The CDR3 sequence is 14 residues long. Trimming left V 4 bases short and J 6 bases short, with 12 bases between. CDR3 amino acids: CASSSYRVAGELFF. For the CDR3, the DNA is TGTGCCAGCAGTTCCTACAGGGTCGCCGGGGAGCTGTTTTTT.

Details on this clone: The junction does not match germline at one end; this may be a read error. The V gene is TRBV25-1, the J gene TRBJ2-3, with 7 bases matching TRBD2. CDR3 size: 15 residues. Germline assignment: CDR1 MGHDK and CDR2 SYGVNS. CDR3 residues: CANSEYAGATDTQYF. In nucleotides, the CDR3 is TGTGCCAACAGTGAATATGCGGGAGCCACAGATACGCAGTATTTT.

The chain has TRBV30 and TRBJ2-7, with D tentatively TRBD1 (6 bases). Germline loops: CDR1 GTSNPN, CDR2 SVGIG (reference sequence). The CDR3 has 13 amino acids. Trimming pared 1 base from V and 4 bases from J, leaving 11 bases between. The DNA of the CDR3 is TGTGCCTGGAGTGCAGGGGCACATTACGAGCAGTACTTC. Translating gives CAWSAGAHYEQYF. The full variable domain, with the rest looked up from reference TRBV30 and TRBJ2-7, is SQTIHQWPATLVQPVGSPLSLECTVEGTSNPNLYWYRQAAGRGLQLLFYSVGIGQISSEVPQNLSASRPQDRQFILSSKKLLLSDSGFYLCAWSAGAHYEQYFGPGTRLTVT.

This clone turned up a few times. This chain uses TRBV6-6 with TRBJ2-1; D unresolved. Germline CDR1 and CDR2: MNHNY and SVGAGI (reference sequence). This CDR3 comprises 15 residues. V was trimmed by 5 bases and J by 4 bases, leaving 15 bases between them. CDR3 protein: CASSRSDPRYNEQFF. CDR3 nucleotides: TGTGCCAGCAGTCGCAGCGATCCTCGATACAATGAGCAGTTCTTC.

The V and J genes are TRBV30 and TRBJ1-2; TRBD1 matches 7 bases. The germline V gene encodes CDR1 GTSNPN and CDR2 SVGIG (reference sequence). V was clipped by 0 bases and J by 3 bases; unmatched bases: 10. This CDR3 region has 16 residues. CDR3 in DNA: TGTGCCTGGAGTGTTGAGGGGACAGCAACGTACTATGGCTACACCTTC. Amino acids: CAWSVEGTATYYGYTF. The full variable domain, in which reference TRBV30 and TRBJ1-2 provide the parts outside the CDR3, is SQTIHQWPATLVQPVGSPLSLECTVEGTSNPNLYWYRQAAGRGLQLLFYSVGIGQISSEVPQNLSASRPQDRQFILSSKKLLLSDSGFYLCAWSVEGTATYYGYTFGSGTRLTVV.

This sequence joins TRBV19 and TRBJ2-1; 12 bases line up with TRBD2. Germline V gene lookup returns CDR1 LNHDA and CDR2 SQIVND (reference sequence). After removal of 4 bases from V and 3 bases from J, the junction contained 4 bases not matched to a gene. The CDR3 is 16 residues long. DNA of the CDR3: TGTGCCAGTAGTAACCCACTAGCGGGGGGCTACAATGAGCAGTTCTTC. Translating gives CASSNPLAGGYNEQFF.

A remark on this clone: The same CDR3 arises from other DNA sequences in this sample as well. This rearrangement joins TRBV18 to TRBJ1-5, with D maybe TRBD1 (5 bases). Germline CDR1 and CDR2: KGHSH and LQKENI. Trimming pared 5 bases from V and 5 bases from J, leaving 10 bases between. This CDR3 contains 13 residues. The CDR3 here is CASSSGRDQPQHF. The CDR3 nucleotides read TGTGCCAGCTCATCGGGCAGGGATCAGCCCCAGCATTTT.

The V call is TRBV7-2, the J call TRBJ1-4, with 8 bases matching TRBD1. Germline trimming cut 5 bases from V and 5 bases from J; bases unmatched to any gene: 7. This CDR3 contains 15 residues. Per the germline V gene, CDR1 is SGHTA and CDR2 is FQGNSA. The CDR3 nucleotides read TGTGCCAGCAGCCCCGGACAGGGCAGAAATGAAAAACTGTTTTTT. Translation: CASSPGQGRNEKLFF.

The chain couples TRBV5-6 to TRBJ2-6, with 9 bases lining up with TRBD1. V lost 4 bases and J lost 0; bases outside the gene matches: 5. The CDR3 totals 17 residues. CDR1 SGHDT and CDR2 YYEEEE come from the germline V gene. CDR3 coding DNA: TGTGCCAGCAGCGAACAGGGGGCAAACTCTGGGGCCAACGTCCTGACTTTC. This translates into CASSEQGANSGANVLTF.

This clone has a handful of counts. The chain employs TRBV5-1 and TRBJ2-5, with D maybe TRBD1 (6 bases). CDR3 length: 15 residues. Trimming shortened V by 4 bases and J by 5 bases, and 18 bases separated the two germline ends. Germline V gene lookup returns CDR1 SGHRS and CDR2 YFSETQ. The CDR3 nucleotides are TGCGCCAGCAGCCTTACAGCTACTAGGGGGGAGACCCAGTACTTC. Amino acid sequence: CASSLTATRGETQYF.